The following is a TCR beta chain sequence with its context. The specificity of this receptor is unknown. It has no much larger one-base neighbor in the sample; base qualities were not kept. The method was the immunoSEQ multiplex PCR assay. Adaptive Biotechnologies carried out high-throughput TCR-beta CDR3 sequencing of genomic DNA for most patients. The authors' pipeline ran thus. Adaptive's ImmunoSEQ software supplied the TCR sequencing data for around 17 patients, while MiXCR and VDJtools were used to process a few other patients. CDR3 nucleotide sequences shared between donor and recipient were removed because the origin of such sequences could not be assigned. To be classed as alloreactive, a clone needed at least 2-fold expansion over unstimulated cells and a minimum CFSE-low frequency of 0.002% (template counts) or 0.001% (read counts). A clone was considered mappable if detected in the sequenced pre-transplant spleen, lymph node, or MLR CFSE-low populations of the donor or recipient. The cumulative frequency of alloreactive clones was calculated as a percentage of all sequences, weighted by copy number. TCRdb carries this immuneACCESS record with in-frame sequences only. Its versions omit some clonotypes, under half of them owing to an unresolved V gene in the studies checked, with the rest unexplained. D and trimming come from the DNA, and the V and J calls and clone size come from that table. This sample is represented by several thousand clones; roughly 85% of them were singletons. The ten largest clones represent 7.6% of the sample.

The data were taken from a study of graft-versus-host responses after intestinal transplantation (dated by TCRdb to the early 2020s). Regarding the complete study: The transplants that recipients got were multivisceral, liver-intestinal, or isolated intestinal. Alloreactive clones were identified by sequencing pre-transplant mixed lymphocyte reaction products and comparing them with unstimulated pre-transplant donor and recipient T cells. The cohort enrolled about two dozen intestinal transplant recipients, one of whom was a retransplant, and a few patients without pretransplant specimens were excluded. Donor T cell macrochimerism was defined as a peak of at least 4% donor T cells among recipient peripheral blood mononuclear cells. Rather than being sequenced by the commercial service, samples from three later patients were sequenced in-house on an Illumina MiSeq and processed with MiXCR. After intestinal transplantation, graft-versus-host and host-versus-graft alloreactive T cell clones in the graft, circulation and bone marrow were tracked using bulk TCR-beta CDR3 sequencing. All recipients received anti-thymocyte globulin induction followed by maintenance tacrolimus and steroids for 3 to 4 years.

The study at large found these results: The conclusions were limited by the relatively low number and heterogeneity of the intestinal transplant patients. Peak levels of circulating GvH clones were associated with declines in HvG clones early after transplant. GvH clones turned up in recipient bone marrow, with some appearing earlier in ileal mucosa or blood, a pattern consistent with an intestinal mucosal origin. In patients with donor T cell macrochimerism, the allografts had high GvH to HvG T cell clonal ratios.

CDR1 and CDR2, per the germline V gene (reference sequence), are PRHDT and FYEKMQ. The CDR3 starts with the cysteine, ends with the phenylalanine, and has 19 residues. Only CDR3 DNA remains: 57 bases, in frame from the first base. The germline ends are 24 bases apart after V is trimmed by 5 bases and J by 0 bases. To isolate intraepithelial and lamina propria lymphocytes from graft specimens, dithiothreitol, EDTA incubations and collagenase D digestion were used. Bulk TCR-beta sequencing was performed on serial intestinal graft biopsy specimens collected as late as 600 days after transplant. The receptor comes from a human patient who received an intestinal transplant, so some T cells may come from the graft donor. The sample consisted of ileum tissue, taken roughly 310 days after intestinal transplant. The sequence is built from TRBV13 and TRBJ2-3; the D gene is perhaps TRBD2, from 6 matching bases. The bases are TGTGCCAGCAGCATCAACGGGAGTAGCCTCAAAGCTAGCACAGATACGCAGTATTTT. Translation gives CASSINGSSLKASTDTQYF. Beyond the CDR3, the reference TRBV13 and TRBJ2-3 genes provide the residues; the full variable domain reads: AAGVIQSPRHLIKEKRETATLKCYPIPRHDTVYWYQQGPGQDPQFLISFYEKMQSDKGSIPDRFSAQQFSDYHSELNMSSLELGDSALYFCASSINGSSLKASTDTQYFGPGTRLTVL.